The 31 T cell receptor beta chains listed next were all sequenced from one sample in a study of blood T cell repertoires in COVID-19. Method: immunoSEQ multiplex PCR; TCRdb's copy keeps in-frame clones and lacks some. The sample has fewer than 250,000 clones; just under 85% are singletons. The specimen was peripheral blood. These receptors came from a man aged 50-59 years with acute or convalescent COVID-19.

The chain uses TRBV4-1 and TRBJ2-7; tentatively, D is TRBD2 (5 bases). Germline lookup yields CDR1 MGHRA and CDR2 YSYEKL. The V end was cut by 3 bases, the J end by 4 bases, with 13 bases between. This CDR3 comprises 14 residues. The CDR3 DNA follows: TGCGCCAGCAGCCAGAGGGTGGGGATTTACGAGCAGTACTTC. This translates into CASSQRVGIYEQYF.

Here the CDR3 DNA reads TGTGCCAGCAGCCAGGCGGGACTAGCGGTATACGAGCAGTACTTC. This encodes CASSQAGLAVYEQYF. This sequence joins TRBV3-1 (or the pseudogene TRBV3-2) and TRBJ2-7; the match to TRBD2 covers 11 bases. Germline assignment: CDR1 LGHDT and CDR2 YNNKEL (reference sequence). The J segment lost 4 bases and the V segment lost 3 bases, leaving 5 bases of the junction unmatched. This CDR3 is 15 amino acids long.

V and J are TRBV12-3 or TRBV12-4 and TRBJ1-2, with TRBD1 identical over 7 bases. The CDR3 is 13 residues long. V dropped 7 bases and J dropped 14; count of bases not matched to a gene: 16. CDR3 amino acids: CASTQRTGGGLTF. Written as DNA, the CDR3 is TGTGCCAGCACCCAGAGGACAGGCGGAGGCCTAACCTTC.

This sequence joins TRBV19 and TRBJ2-1, with a tentative D call TRBD2 (5 bases). In germline, CDR1 is LNHDA, CDR2 SQIVND (reference sequence). With 7 bases removed from V and 6 bases from J, the gap between germline ends came to 19 bases. The CDR3 runs 15 residues. As DNA, the CDR3 is TGTGCCAGTACCAGGCAGGCCTTAGGGAGCAATGAGCAGTTCTTC. It yields the protein CASTRQALGSNEQFF. The whole variable domain, filled in from reference TRBV19 and TRBJ2-1, reads DGGITQSPKYLFRKEGQNVTLSCEQNLNHDAMYWYRQDPGQGLRLIYYSQIVNDFQKGDIAEGYSVSREKKESFPLTVTSAQKNPTAFYLCASTRQALGSNEQFFGPGTRLTVL.

This clone was counted between two and nine times. The chain combines TRBV11-3 with TRBJ2-3; possibly TRBD1 for D (5 bases). This CDR3 comprises 16 residues. Between the trimmed V and J ends, which lost 5 bases and 0 bases, there was a span of 15 bases. Germline loops: CDR1 SGHNT, CDR2 YENEEA. In DNA, the CDR3 is TGTGCCAGCAGCCTCCCTAGGGGTCTTAGCACAGATACGCAGTATTTT. The encoded protein is CASSLPRGLSTDTQYF.

This chain joins TRBV2 and TRBJ2-4; D remains unclear. The CDR3 totals 12 residues. The V end was cut by 7 bases, the J end by 0 bases, with 4 bases between. CDR1 and CDR2 (germline): SNHLY, FYNNEI. CDR3 nucleotide sequence: TGTGCCAGCACGGGAGCCAAAAACATTCAGTACTTC. Encoded protein: CASTGAKNIQYF.

The V call is TRBV7-6, the J call TRBJ2-7; D may be TRBD1 (6 bases). This CDR3 has 14 residues. CDR1 and CDR2 (germline): SGHVS, FNYEAQ. Trimming cost V 4 bases and J 3 bases, with 13 bases left between them. This chain's CDR3 is CASSSIRDNYEQYF. CDR3 bases: TGTGCCAGCAGCTCTATCCGGGACAACTACGAGCAGTACTTC.

The J gene is TRBJ1-4, the V gene TRBV2, with 11 bases aligning to TRBD1. The CDR3 runs to 14 residues. The germline gives CDR1 SNHLY, CDR2 FYNNEI. J was trimmed by 8 bases and V by 7 bases; bases with no gene match: 6. The CDR3 DNA follows: TGTGCCAGCAAGTCGGGACAGGGGGACGAAAAACTGTTTTTT. Its translation is CASKSGQGDEKLFF. Supplemented by reference TRBV2 and TRBJ1-4, the full variable domain reads EPEVTQTPSHQVTQMGQEVILRCVPISNHLYFYWYRQILGQKVEFLVSFYNNEISEKSEIFDDQFSVERPDGSNFTLKIRSTKLEDSAMYFCASKSGQGDEKLFFGSGTQLSVL.

The rearrangement links TRBV11-2 to TRBJ1-2, with D perhaps matching TRBD1 (5 bases). The CDR3 spans 12 residues. CDR1 and CDR2 from the germline V gene are SGHAT and FQNNGV. With 4 bases removed from V and 8 bases from J, the gap between germline ends came to 11 bases. CDR3 amino acids: CASSSVWGGYTF. In nucleotides, the CDR3 is TGTGCCAGCAGCTCCGTTTGGGGCGGCTACACCTTC.

The J gene is TRBJ1-6, the V gene TRBV27; D uncertain. Trimming shortened V by 3 bases and J by 12 bases, and 9 bases separated the two germline ends. Germline V gives CDR1 MNHEY, CDR2 SMNVEV (reference sequence). The CDR3 is made up of 12 amino acids. In DNA form, the CDR3 reads TGTGCCAGCAGTTTCCCAGGAGGACCCCTCCACTTT. It translates to CASSFPGGPLHF.

V and J are TRBV30 and TRBJ2-1; 10 bases line up with TRBD2. The CDR3 is 14 residues long. Per germline, CDR1 GTSNPN and CDR2 SVGIG (reference sequence). Trimming at V came to 0 bases and at J to 13 bases, leaving 9 bases not matched to a gene. For the CDR3, the DNA is TGTGCCTGGAGTGTACGTCCTAGCGGGGGCAGTCAGTTCTTC. It encodes CAWSVRPSGGSQFF.

This clone appeared a single time. The chain is built from TRBV10-3 and TRBJ2-5, with D possibly TRBD1 on 8 matching bases. Germline assignment: CDR1 ENHRY and CDR2 SYGVKD. V was trimmed by 6 bases and J by 5 bases, leaving 16 bases between them. The CDR3 extends over 14 amino acids. The CDR3 sequence is CAIRADREGETQYF. The CDR3 DNA sequence: TGTGCCATCAGGGCGGACAGGGAGGGGGAGACCCAGTACTTC.

The rearrangement joins TRBV7-9 to TRBJ2-7; D is unresolved. CDR1 is SEHNR and CDR2 is FQNEAQ in the germline V gene (reference sequence). The ends were cut back, 3 bases at V and 4 bases at J, with 28 bases in the middle. The CDR3 contains 19 residues. The CDR3 here is CASSFTPLERDPDRYEQYF. CDR3 DNA: TGTGCCAGCAGCTTTACCCCTCTTGAGCGTGATCCCGATCGGTACGAGCAGTACTTC.

The chain uses TRBV10-3 and TRBJ1-1; D is unresolved. With 0 bases removed from V and 4 bases from J, the gap between germline ends came to 12 bases. CDR1 is ENHRY, CDR2 SYGVKD, per germline. CDR3 size: 15 residues. The CDR3 nucleotides read TGTGCCATCAGTGAGTCTGAGGGTTGGGTCACTGAAGCTTTCTTT. Protein product: CAISESEGWVTEAFF.

The V and J genes are TRBV2 and TRBJ2-7; 7 bases map to TRBD2. This CDR3 spans 14 amino acids. Trimming removed 8 bases from V and 5 bases from J; junction bases left unmatched: 12. Germline CDR1 is SNHLY and CDR2 is FYNNEI. In DNA form, the CDR3 reads TGTGCCAGCCTTAACCGGGGGGAGTTCCACGAGCAGTACTTC. It encodes CASLNRGEFHEQYF.

The chain combines TRBV12-3 or TRBV12-4 with TRBJ2-5; D might be TRBD2 (7 bases). V was cut by 1 base and J by 14 bases, with 17 bases left in between. This CDR3 is built from 13 residues. CDR3 sequence: CASSLGRRGGFYF. In DNA, the CDR3 is TGTGCCAGCAGTTTAGGCCGGAGGGGGGGTTTCTACTTC.

This chain uses TRBV7-9 with TRBJ1-1; weak D call: TRBD1 (5 bases). The ends were cut back, 0 bases at V and 5 bases at J, with 10 bases in the middle. This CDR3 has 14 residues. Germline V lookup: CDR1 SEHNR, CDR2 FQNEAQ (reference sequence). The CDR3: CASSLAGAETEAFF. The CDR3 DNA reads as TGTGCCAGCAGCTTAGCAGGGGCGGAAACTGAAGCTTTCTTT.

The chain recombines TRBV13 with TRBJ2-2; 12 nucleotides line up with TRBD1. V gave up 1 base and J gave up 2 bases; unmatched junction bases: 5. The CDR3 is 18 residues long. Looked up from germline, CDR1 is PRHDT and CDR2 is FYEKMQ (reference sequence). The DNA for the CDR3 is TGTGCCAGCAGCTTAGCCGCCGGGACAGGGGGCAACACCGGGGAGCTGTTTTTT. This gives the protein CASSLAAGTGGNTGELFF.

J is TRBJ2-1 and V is TRBV4-1; maybe TRBD1 (5 bases). This CDR3 has 14 amino acids. V lost 4 bases, J lost 5 bases, and 12 bases lay in between. Germline CDR1 is MGHRA and CDR2 is YSYEKL. The CDR3 protein is CASSPWSGNNEQFF. The CDR3 bases are TGCGCCAGCAGCCCCTGGTCAGGGAACAATGAGCAGTTCTTC.

The chain carries TRBV5-6 and TRBJ2-7, with TRBD1 identical over 8 bases. Germline assignment: CDR1 SGHDT and CDR2 YYEEEE. V was clipped by 4 bases and J by 6 bases; unmatched bases: 12. This CDR3 comprises 15 residues. DNA of the CDR3: TGTGCCAGCAGCCCAGGGGGCGTTAACCCCCGCGAGCAGTACTTC. Protein: CASSPGGVNPREQYF. The full variable domain, completed using reference TRBV5-6 and TRBJ2-7, is DAGVTQSPTHLIKTRGQQVTLRCSPKSGHDTVSWYQQALGQGPQFIFQYYEEEERQRGNFPDRFSGHQFPNYSSELNVNALLLGDSALYLCASSPGGVNPREQYFGPGTRLTVT.

J is TRBJ2-7 and V is TRBV2; 10 positions match TRBD1. Germline V lookup: CDR1 SNHLY, CDR2 FYNNEI. CDR3 length: 13 residues. V lost 8 bases and J lost 2; bases outside the gene matches: 3. This chain's CDR3 is CASSGQGTYEQYF. CDR3 DNA sequence: TGTGCCAGCTCGGGACAGGGGACCTACGAGCAGTACTTC.

The chain carries TRBV25-1 and TRBJ2-7, with 11 nucleotides matching TRBD1. Trimming removed 6 bases from V and 4 bases from J; junction bases left unmatched: 8. Germline V gives CDR1 MGHDK, CDR2 SYGVNS. The CDR3 totals 15 residues. CDR3 in amino acids: CASSSTGTGGYEQYF. For the CDR3, the DNA is TGTGCCAGCAGCTCGACCGGGACAGGGGGATACGAGCAGTACTTC.

The V call is TRBV20-1, the J call TRBJ2-7; D may be TRBD2 (5 bases). Deletions cut 3 bases from V and 2 bases from J, with 14 bases between. The CDR3 consists of 14 residues. CDR1 DFQATT and CDR2 SNEGSKA come from the germline V gene (reference sequence). The CDR3 loop reads CSASPPGLPYEQYF. For the CDR3, the DNA is TGCAGTGCTAGTCCCCCCGGACTCCCCTACGAGCAGTACTTC.

In its sample, this clone was seen once. The rearrangement joins TRBV18 to TRBJ2-1; TRBD1 might be the D (6 bases). Germline V gene sequence: CDR1 KGHSH, CDR2 LQKENI. V lost 4 bases and J lost 6, with 10 bases in between. This CDR3 is 13 amino acids long. The CDR3 loop is CASSLGAGNEQFF. The CDR3 DNA reads as TGTGCCAGCTCACTGGGGGCTGGCAATGAGCAGTTCTTC.

The chain is built from TRBV7-9 and TRBJ1-5; TRBD1 is a possible D gene (5 bases). The CDR3 is 14 amino acids. V lost 5 bases and J 7 bases, leaving 15 bases between the germline ends. The germline V gene encodes CDR1 SEHNR and CDR2 FQNEAQ (reference sequence). The CDR3 spells CASSLGASEQPQHF. CDR3 in DNA: TGTGCCAGCAGCCTAGGGGCAAGTGAGCAGCCCCAGCATTTT.

The rearrangement joins TRBV4-1 to TRBJ1-6, with D unresolved. The CDR3 covers 18 residues. Germline V CDR1 and CDR2: MGHRA, YSYEKL. Trimming shortened V by 0 bases and J by 2 bases, and 14 bases separated the two germline ends. The CDR3 DNA reads as TGCGCCAGCAGCCAAGAAGGACTGGTCGACGCCTATAATTCACCCCTCCACTTT. This encodes CASSQEGLVDAYNSPLHF.

This clone has more than one count but fewer than ten. V and J are TRBV5-6 and TRBJ1-1; D gene unclear. The CDR3 consists of 13 residues. Germline assignment: CDR1 SGHDT and CDR2 YYEEEE. Trimming cost V 1 base and J 7 bases, with 11 bases left between them. The CDR3 loop is CASSLSWQDEAFF. The CDR3 nucleotides read TGTGCCAGCAGCTTGTCCTGGCAAGATGAAGCTTTCTTT.

The chain has TRBV28 and TRBJ1-5; D uncertain. The V end was cut by 4 bases, the J end by 6 bases, with 7 bases between. Germline V gene lookup returns CDR1 MDHEN and CDR2 SYDVKM. This CDR3 comprises 12 residues. CDR3 region: CASSWLVQPQHF. The DNA of the CDR3 is TGTGCCAGCAGTTGGCTGGTTCAGCCCCAGCATTTT.

This chain joins TRBV7-6 and TRBJ1-3, with TRBD1 matching 7 bases. Germline CDR1 and CDR2: SGHVS and FNYEAQ. This CDR3 has 16 amino acids. The trim removed 1 base at V and 1 base at J, leaving 4 bases unmatched. CDR3 protein: CASSLGDSFSGNTIYF. The CDR3 DNA reads as TGTGCCAGCAGCTTAGGGGACAGCTTTTCTGGAAACACCATATATTTT.

This chain uses TRBV5-6 with TRBJ1-4, with 9 nucleotides matching TRBD1. J gave up 8 bases and V 4 bases, and 9 bases lay outside the gene matches. The length of the CDR3 is 15 residues. The germline V gene encodes CDR1 SGHDT and CDR2 YYEEEE. The DNA of the CDR3 is TGTGCCAGCAGCCTCCGGGGACAGGGCTTGGAAAAACTGTTTTTT. Its protein is CASSLRGQGLEKLFF.

A single count supports this clone. V gene TRBV7-2 combines with J gene TRBJ1-6, with D hard to call. The CDR3 has 15 amino acids. V shed 3 bases and J shed 0 bases, with 6 bases lying between them. CDR1 is SGHTA and CDR2 is FQGNSA in the germline V gene. As DNA, the CDR3 is TGTGCCAGCAGCTTCTGGAGCTCCTATAATTCACCCCTCCACTTT. Residues: CASSFWSSYNSPLHF.